This passage covers 19 T cell receptor beta chains from one sample sequenced in a study of T cell responses to AZD1222 COVID-19 vaccine. Sequencing used immunoSEQ multiplex PCR; TCRdb keeps in-frame clones, though not all of them. The repertoire consists of some 190,000 clones, with roughly 92% occurring once and the leading ten covering over 1%. Sequences were derived from peripheral blood, sampled on day 0 of AZD1222 vaccination. Receptor source: an adult in good health.

The chain employs TRBV6-4 and TRBJ2-1; 7 nucleotides agree with TRBD2. The CDR3 consists of 14 residues. The J segment lost 10 bases and the V segment lost 4 bases, leaving 10 bases of the junction unmatched. CDR1 and CDR2 (germline): MRHNA, SNTAGT. The DNA of the CDR3 is TGTGCCAGCAGTGCCTCGGCGGGGGTGGGAGAGCAGTTCTTC. Protein: CASSASAGVGEQFF.

The chain links TRBV11-2 to TRBJ1-6, with D maybe TRBD1 (5 bases). Germline loops: CDR1 SGHAT, CDR2 FQNNGV. There are 19 residues in the CDR3. The V gene lost 0 bases and the J gene lost 2 bases, with 17 bases spanning the gap. The CDR3 DNA reads as TGTGCCAGCAGCTTAGATGGAAGGGGCAGTGGCACCTATAATTCACCCCTCCACTTT. Amino acid sequence: CASSLDGRGSGTYNSPLHF.

This clone was picked up one time. This sequence joins TRBV2 and TRBJ1-5, with D uncertain. The CDR3 is 15 residues long. Looked up from germline, CDR1 is SNHLY and CDR2 is FYNNEI. The V and J ends lost 5 bases and 0 bases respectively, with 11 bases between them. CDR3 in amino acids: CASSPLGNSNQPQHF. CDR3 in DNA: TGTGCCAGCAGTCCGTTAGGGAATAGCAATCAGCCCCAGCATTTT.

The rearrangement links TRBV7-3 to TRBJ1-1, with D possibly TRBD1 on 5 matching bases. CDR1 is SGHTA and CDR2 is FQGTGA in the germline V gene. Trimming removed 8 bases at V and 3 bases at J, with 13 bases between. This CDR3 has 13 residues. The CDR3 DNA is TGTGCCAGCGGGGGGACTTGGTACACTGAAGCTTTCTTT. Its translation is CASGGTWYTEAFF.

The rearrangement uses TRBV7-6 and TRBJ1-1; 12 positions agree with TRBD1. Germline-derived CDR1 and CDR2 are SGHVS and FNYEAQ. The CDR3 extends over 14 amino acids. Germline trimming cut 5 bases from V and 5 bases from J; bases unmatched to any gene: 3. The CDR3 sequence: CASSQGQGATEAFF. CDR3 sequence (DNA): TGTGCCAGCAGCCAGGGACAGGGGGCAACTGAAGCTTTCTTT.

The CDR3 loop reads CASSLASGGQPQHF. The CDR3 DNA reads TGTGCCAGCAGCTTAGCCTCGGGGGGTCAGCCCCAGCATTTT. V is TRBV7-2 and J is TRBJ1-5; D is possibly TRBD1 (5 bases). This CDR3 is 14 amino acids long. V lost 0 bases and J lost 6, with 9 bases in between. In germline, CDR1 is SGHTA, CDR2 FQGNSA.

V gene TRBV25-1 combines with J gene TRBJ2-3; 9 nucleotides agree with TRBD2. The junction had 4 bases not matched to a gene; V was cut back by 5 bases and J by 1 base. Germline V gives CDR1 MGHDK, CDR2 SYGVNS. CDR3 length equals 15 residues. CDR3 sequence reads: CASSFLAGGTDTQYF. The CDR3 DNA reads as TGTGCCAGCAGTTTTTTAGCGGGGGGCACAGATACGCAGTATTTT.

The J gene is TRBJ1-2, the V gene TRBV5-1; 8 bases are a match to TRBD1. Germline trimming cut 5 bases from V and 4 bases from J; bases unmatched to any gene: 1. Germline V gene data show CDR1 as SGHRS and CDR2 as YFSETQ. The CDR3 has 12 residues. The CDR3 reads CASRTGAYGYTF. CDR3 bases: TGCGCCAGCAGGACAGGGGCCTATGGCTACACCTTC.

The chain couples TRBV19 to TRBJ1-5; unclear D gene. V was shortened by 5 bases and J by 3 bases, with 8 bases between the two germline ends. This CDR3 is built from 13 residues. From germline, CDR1 is LNHDA and CDR2 SQIVND (reference sequence). The CDR3 DNA reads as TGTGCCAGTAGTGCGGCAGTCAATCAGCCCCAGCATTTT. It specifies CASSAAVNQPQHF.

This chain connects TRBV3-1 (or the pseudogene TRBV3-2) to TRBJ1-1; a possible D gene is TRBD1 (6 bases). Per the germline V gene, CDR1 is LGHDT and CDR2 is YNNKEL (reference sequence). This CDR3 is 14 amino acids long. V lost 6 bases and J lost 4, with 15 bases in between. The CDR3 loop is CASRGPGDRTEAFF. CDR3 nucleotides: TGTGCCAGCAGGGGTCCAGGGGACCGCACTGAAGCTTTCTTT.

The chain couples TRBV11-2 to TRBJ1-1, with 7 bases fitting TRBD1. Germline V gene data show CDR1 as SGHAT and CDR2 as FQNNGV. V lost 5 bases to trimming and J lost 1 base; unmatched junction nucleotides: 4. The CDR3 covers 14 residues. The CDR3, as DNA: TGTGCCAGCAGCCTTGGACAGGCGAACACTGAAGCTTTCTTT. Translation: CASSLGQANTEAFF.

The chain joins TRBV7-9 to TRBJ1-6, with 12 positions matching TRBD1. Germline-derived CDR1 and CDR2 are SEHNR and FQNEAQ (reference sequence). V trimming: 5 bases; J trimming: 6 bases; junction bases outside the gene matches: 14. This CDR3 has 19 residues. CDR3 nucleotides: TGTGCCAGCAGCCCTTGGGGGACAGGGGGCGAGGATGGTAATTCACCCCTCCACTTT. It encodes CASSPWGTGGEDGNSPLHF.

The chain has TRBV9 and TRBJ1-3; 8 bases align to TRBD1. V lost 2 bases and J lost 12; bases outside the gene matches: 10. From germline, CDR1 is SGDLS and CDR2 YYNGEE. This CDR3 region has 14 residues. The CDR3 DNA is TGTGCCAGCAGCGTGAGATCGGGACAGGCAAGCATATATTTT. Its translation is CASSVRSGQASIYF.

DNA for the CDR3: TGTGCCACCCAGGCCCTCGGGGGTAGGGGCCAGCCCCAGCATTTT. It yields the protein CATQALGGRGQPQHF. V is TRBV19 and J is TRBJ1-5, with D possibly TRBD1 on 5 matching bases. V lost 10 bases and J 7 bases, leaving 23 bases between the germline ends. CDR1 and CDR2 (germline): LNHDA, SQIVND (reference sequence). The CDR3 covers 15 residues.

This chain connects TRBV27 to TRBJ1-6, with D possibly being TRBD1 (5 bases). The CDR3 has 13 residues. Germline loops: CDR1 MNHEY, CDR2 SMNVEV (reference sequence). Trimming left V 0 bases short and J 10 bases short, with 7 bases between. In nucleotides, the CDR3 is TGTGCCAGCAGTTTATCCCCAGGGTCACCCCTCCACTTT. It yields the protein CASSLSPGSPLHF.

V and J are TRBV7-2 and TRBJ1-2; no clear D gene. CDR3 length: 12 amino acids. The germline V gene encodes CDR1 SGHTA and CDR2 FQGNSA. Trimming took off 5 bases at V and 7 bases at J, with 11 bases between the two ends. Written as DNA, the CDR3 is TGTGCCAGCAGCGAAGACATACTTGGCTACACCTTC. Its translation is CASSEDILGYTF.

This chain uses TRBV12-3 or TRBV12-4 with TRBJ1-4; D ambiguous. This CDR3 is 11 amino acids long. V lost 7 bases and J lost 8, with 8 bases in between. Written as DNA, the CDR3 is TGTGCCAGCACCCTCGGAGAAAAACTGTTTTTT. This gives the protein CASTLGEKLFF.

The rearrangement joins TRBV5-1 to TRBJ2-1; D perhaps matches TRBD2 (5 bases). The CDR3 totals 15 residues. CDR1 is SGHRS, CDR2 YFSETQ, per germline. Trimming took off 0 bases at V and 4 bases at J, with 11 bases between the two ends. The DNA for the CDR3 is TGCGCCAGCAGCTTGGCGGTGGGCGGGTACAATGAGCAGTTCTTC. It encodes CASSLAVGGYNEQFF.

V is TRBV13 and J is TRBJ2-5, with TRBD1 identical over 9 bases. The CDR3 is 16 amino acids. CDR1 is PRHDT and CDR2 is FYEKMQ in the germline V gene (reference sequence). V trimming: 4 bases; J trimming: 3 bases; junction bases outside the gene matches: 9. The CDR3 protein is CASSSEGGTGKETQYF. CDR3 coding DNA: TGTGCCAGCAGCTCCGAAGGGGGGACAGGGAAAGAGACCCAGTACTTC.